Below are 30 T cell receptor beta chains sequenced from a single sample in a study of blood T cells in healthy people across ages. Through a sample-barcoded 5' primer and a J-beta primer mix, a second PCR was run for about 7 to 12 cycles. Using its own MiXCR run on the 5' RACE reads, TCRdb lists one record per CDR3 protein. Of about 1.1 million distinct CDR3 sequences in the sample, around two fifths were seen once. Sequences were obtained from blood. These receptors were collected from a man between 18 and 29 years old in good health.

The chain combines TRBV27 with TRBJ1-1, with a tentative D call TRBD1 (5 bases). V lost 3 bases and J lost 5, with 22 bases in between. The CDR3 runs to 17 residues. Germline loops: CDR1 MNHEY, CDR2 SMNVEV (reference sequence). In DNA, the CDR3 is TGTGCCAGCAGTTTCGGAGGATGGGAAAACCGGGGGACTGAAGCTTTCTTT. Translation: CASSFGGWENRGTEAFF.

This clonotype was observed many times. The chain recombines TRBV7-9 with TRBJ2-7; D might be TRBD1 (6 bases). The CDR3 is 13 residues long. Germline CDR1 reads SEHNR; CDR2 reads FQNEAQ (reference sequence). V was pared by 2 bases and J by 3 bases, with 8 bases between. The CDR3 reads CASSLTGYYEQYF. CDR3 nucleotides: TGTGCCAGCAGCTTAACAGGGTACTACGAGCAGTACTTC.

This clonotype has only a few counts. The V gene is TRBV20-1, the J gene TRBJ2-1; 10 bases align to TRBD2. Germline assignment: CDR1 DFQATT and CDR2 SNEGSKA (reference sequence). With 3 bases clipped from V and 8 bases from J, the junction kept 10 bases outside the gene matches. This CDR3 contains 15 residues. CDR3 sequence (DNA): TGCAGTGCTAGGGATCAAAGCGGGGGGGCCCATGAGCAGTTCTTC. It yields the protein CSARDQSGGAHEQFF.

This chain uses TRBV5-1 with TRBJ1-1, with D maybe TRBD1 (6 bases). V shed 7 bases and J shed 5 bases, with 21 bases lying between them. The V gene's germline CDR1 is SGHRS and CDR2 YFSETQ. The CDR3 contains 15 residues. Here the CDR3 DNA reads TGCGCCAGCCACCTGGGGGCGGCGGCCGGGACTGAAGCTTTCTTT. This sequence encodes CASHLGAAAGTEAFF.

The rearrangement joins TRBV19 to TRBJ2-2, with D possibly being TRBD1 (6 bases). Germline values: CDR1 LNHDA, CDR2 SQIVND (reference sequence). Between the trimmed V and J ends, which lost 1 base and 0 bases, there was a span of 9 bases. CDR3 size: 16 residues. The CDR3 sequence: CASSIGRTANTGELFF. In DNA form, the CDR3 reads TGTGCCAGTAGTATAGGCAGGACAGCGAACACCGGGGAGCTGTTTTTT.

The CDR3 reads CASSPPGGLYNEQFF. As DNA, the CDR3 is TGTGCCAGCAGCCCCCCCGGCGGCCTCTACAATGAGCAGTTCTTC. This chain uses TRBV4-2 with TRBJ2-1; D is ambiguous. Germline CDR1 reads LGHNA; CDR2 reads YNFKEQ. Trimming removed 4 bases from V and 3 bases from J, with 13 bases in between. The CDR3 has 15 amino acids.

The CDR3 nucleotides read TGTGCCAGCAGTTTATCTGGGACCAATGAGCAGTTCTTC. This codes for CASSLSGTNEQFF. The chain couples TRBV27 to TRBJ2-1; D possibly matches TRBD1 or TRBD2 (5 bases each). CDR1 and CDR2 from the germline V gene are MNHEY and SMNVEV (reference sequence). Trimming removed 0 bases from V and 6 bases from J, with 6 bases in between. The CDR3 contains 13 residues.

This chain uses TRBV2 with TRBJ2-3, with TRBD2 identical over 9 bases. In germline, CDR1 is SNHLY, CDR2 FYNNEI. The CDR3 has 14 residues. V lost 1 base, J lost 6 bases, and 2 bases stayed unmatched. The CDR3 sequence: CASSEGSGGDTQYF. CDR3 nucleotide sequence: TGTGCCAGCAGTGAAGGTAGCGGGGGTGATACGCAGTATTTT.

This chain uses TRBV11-2 with TRBJ2-3; 9 bases align to TRBD1. Per the germline V gene, CDR1 is SGHAT and CDR2 is FQNNGV. This CDR3 comprises 18 residues. Trimming removed 0 bases from V and 3 bases from J; junction bases left unmatched: 10. This chain's CDR3 is CASSLDAPGTGWTDTQYF. For the CDR3, the DNA is TGTGCCAGCAGCTTAGATGCCCCGGGGACAGGGTGGACAGATACGCAGTATTTT. The variable domain in full, completed from reference TRBV11-2 and TRBJ2-3, reads EAGVAQSPRYKIIEKRQSVAFWCNPISGHATLYWYQQILGQGPKLLIQFQNNGVVDDSQLPKDRFSAERLKGVDSTLKIQPAKLEDSAVYLCASSLDAPGTGWTDTQYFGPGTRLTVL.

The chain combines TRBV2 with TRBJ2-5; D might be TRBD2 (5 bases). The DNA end favors TRBJ2-1, so the J call may be wrong. This CDR3 has 22 residues. Germline V lookup: CDR1 SNHLY, CDR2 FYNNEI. As DNA, the CDR3 is TGTGCCAGCACCCACAGAAGTGCAGCGGCTCCTGCCGACTTATGGTACCAAGAGACCCAGTTCTTC. It is translated as CASTHRSAAAPADLWYQETQFF.

This clonotype was detected ten times or more. This rearrangement joins TRBV4-3 to TRBJ1-2; TRBD1 might be the D (5 bases). Trimming removed 0 bases from V and 7 bases from J, with 12 bases in between. This CDR3 is built from 14 residues. Germline V CDR1 and CDR2: LGHNA, YSLEER. CDR3 loop: CASSQERGRSGYTF. In DNA form, the CDR3 reads TGCGCCAGCAGCCAAGAGCGGGGCAGGTCTGGCTACACCTTC.

In the case of this clonotype: The germline gene is not matched at one end of the junction; a read error may be the cause. V usage is TRBV7-8 and J usage is TRBJ1-4; maybe TRBD1 (6 bases). Germline CDR1 SGHVS, CDR2 FQNEAQ. The CDR3 runs 15 residues. The DNA of the CDR3 is TGTGCCAGCGGCTTAGCGGGCAGGGGAAGTGAAAAACTGTTTTTT. As protein: CASGLAGRGSEKLFF. Full variable domain (remainder filled in from reference TRBV7-8 and TRBJ1-4): GAGVSQSPRYKVAKRGQDVALRCDPISGHVSLFWYQQALGQGPEFLTYFQNEAQLDKSGLPSDRFFAERPEGSVSTLKIQRTQQEDSAVYLCASGLAGRGSEKLFFGSGTQLSVL.

The table lists this clonotype with a few counts. The V and J genes are TRBV4-2 and TRBJ1-4; tentatively, D is TRBD1 (6 bases). The CDR3 runs to 21 residues. Between the trimmed V and J ends, which lost 0 bases and 8 bases, there was a span of 31 bases. CDR1 LGHNA and CDR2 YNFKEQ come from the germline V gene. CDR3 sequence (DNA): TGTGCCAGCAGCCAAGATGTTGAAAAGAGCAGGGGAGAGTGGGCAGGGGAAAAACTGTTTTTT. Translated, it gives CASSQDVEKSRGEWAGEKLFF.

This sequence joins TRBV7-9 and TRBJ1-2; 9 positions agree with TRBD1. The CDR3 contains 15 residues. V shed 4 bases and J 5 bases; nucleotides not matched to a gene: 8. The germline V gene encodes CDR1 SEHNR and CDR2 FQNEAQ (reference sequence). CDR3 loop: CASSSPTGGDYGYTF. Written as DNA, the CDR3 is TGTGCCAGCAGCTCCCCGACAGGGGGAGATTATGGCTACACCTTC.

This clonotype has only a few counts. This chain joins TRBV18 and TRBJ2-7; tentative D call: TRBD1 (6 bases). Germline loops: CDR1 KGHSH, CDR2 LQKENI. This CDR3 has 15 residues. V lost 1 base and J 7 bases, leaving 17 bases between the germline ends. The CDR3 loop is CASSPLDSPTSEQYF. The CDR3 DNA reads TGTGCCAGCTCACCACTGGACAGTCCGACGTCTGAGCAGTACTTC.

The chain carries TRBV4-1 and TRBJ1-5, with 10 bases lining up with TRBD1. The ends lost 1 base at V and 4 bases at J; junction bases unmatched: 16. The germline CDR1 and CDR2 sequences are MGHRA and YSYEKL. This CDR3 has 20 amino acids. CDR3 coding DNA: TGCGCCAGCAGCCAAGGTCTGTTGAGGGACAGGGGAGGTGGAAATCAGCCCCAGCATTTT. Translated, it gives CASSQGLLRDRGGGNQPQHF.

This clonotype was detected only a few times. The chain has TRBV20-1 and TRBJ1-4, with 9 bases identical to TRBD1. The germline V gene encodes CDR1 DFQATT and CDR2 SNEGSKA (reference sequence). The length of the CDR3 is 14 residues. V shed 5 bases, J shed 5 bases, and the junction held 6 bases outside the gene matches. CDR3 bases: TGCAGTGCTCGTCCGGGACAGGGAAATGAAAAACTGTTTTTT. It yields the protein CSARPGQGNEKLFF.

The rearrangement links TRBV2 to TRBJ1-6; a possible D gene is TRBD1 (6 bases). The CDR3 loop spans 13 amino acids. V lost 7 bases and J 6 bases, leaving 10 bases between the germline ends. CDR1 and CDR2 from the germline V gene are SNHLY and FYNNEI. CDR3 loop: CASMQGRNSPLHF. CDR3 sequence (DNA): TGTGCCAGCATGCAGGGGCGTAATTCACCCCTCCACTTT.

This clonotype was observed at least ten times. The CDR3 nucleotides are TGTGCCAGCAGTCGACAGCCTAACTATGGCTACACCTTC. Translation: CASSRQPNYGYTF. The chain uses TRBV6-5 and TRBJ1-2; D may be TRBD1 (5 bases). V lost 5 bases to trimming and J lost 0 bases, with 7 bases between them. Germline assignment: CDR1 MNHEY and CDR2 SVGAGI. CDR3 size: 13 residues.

The gene calls are TRBV27 and TRBJ1-6; D is possibly TRBD1 (5 bases). The V gene's germline CDR1 is MNHEY and CDR2 SMNVEV (reference sequence). This CDR3 comprises 17 residues. V was pared by 1 base and J by 14 bases, with 24 bases between. CDR3 in amino acids: CASSLYPRARNDGALHF. The CDR3 nucleotides are TGTGCCAGCAGTTTATATCCCAGGGCACGGAATGACGGGGCCCTCCACTTT.

The chain links TRBV4-1 to TRBJ2-4, with 9 bases identical to TRBD2. This CDR3 is 16 amino acids long. The germline V gene encodes CDR1 MGHRA and CDR2 YSYEKL. V dropped 0 bases and J dropped 1; count of bases not matched to a gene: 1. This CDR3 reads CASSQERGGAKNIQYF. CDR3 sequence (DNA): TGCGCCAGCAGCCAAGAGCGGGGGGGGGCCAAAAACATTCAGTACTTC.

This clonotype has a count of ten or more. This chain joins TRBV4-3 and TRBJ2-3; 7 bases match TRBD1. The V gene's germline CDR1 is LGHNA and CDR2 YSLEER. The CDR3 is 18 amino acids. V trimming: 0 bases; J trimming: 0 bases; junction bases outside the gene matches: 9. In DNA form, the CDR3 reads TGCGCCAGCAGCCAAGATCCCCCTGACAGGGATAGCACAGATACGCAGTATTTT. It specifies CASSQDPPDRDSTDTQYF.

This clonotype was counted only a few times. The chain recombines TRBV20-1 with TRBJ2-1; no clear D gene. The germline CDR1 and CDR2 sequences are DFQATT and SNEGSKA (reference sequence). The V gene lost 4 bases and the J gene lost 1 base, with 11 bases spanning the gap. This CDR3 contains 14 residues. DNA of the CDR3: TGCAGTGCTATTGGACCCACATCCTACAATGAGCAGTTCTTC. It specifies CSAIGPTSYNEQFF.

In this sample, this clonotype turned up a few times. V usage is TRBV20-1 and J usage is TRBJ1-2; TRBD1 agrees at 10 bases. The V segment lost 0 bases and the J segment 4 bases; nucleotides outside the gene matches: 8. The CDR3 is made up of 16 amino acids. CDR1 DFQATT and CDR2 SNEGSKA come from the germline V gene (reference sequence). The CDR3 is CSARDSGQGDIYGYTF. The CDR3 region has the DNA TGCAGTGCTAGAGATTCCGGACAGGGGGACATCTATGGCTACACCTTC.

This chain connects TRBV27 to TRBJ1-6; D unclear. The V end was cut by 6 bases, the J end by 11 bases, with 20 bases between. The germline CDR1 and CDR2 sequences are MNHEY and SMNVEV (reference sequence). This CDR3 region has 15 residues. The CDR3 loop reads CASSQGPDLVAPLHF. In DNA form, the CDR3 reads TGTGCCAGCAGCCAAGGGCCGGATCTAGTAGCACCCCTCCACTTT.

In its sample, this clonotype was seen a few times. The chain employs TRBV5-1 and TRBJ1-4, with D tentatively TRBD1 (6 bases). Germline lookup yields CDR1 SGHRS and CDR2 YFSETQ. This CDR3 spans 15 amino acids. V was pared by 4 bases and J by 3 bases, with 13 bases between. DNA of the CDR3: TGCGCCAGCAGCCCAGAAGACAGGCCTAATGAAAAACTGTTTTTT. Its protein product is CASSPEDRPNEKLFF. Full variable domain (missing parts from reference TRBV5-1 and TRBJ1-4): KAGVTQTPRYLIKTRGQQVTLSCSPISGHRSVSWYQQTPGQGLQFLFEYFSETQRNKGNFPGRFSGRQFSNSRSEMNVSTLELGDSALYLCASSPEDRPNEKLFFGSGTQLSVL.

This clonotype has just a few counts. This chain uses TRBV18 with TRBJ1-2; 8 nucleotides align to TRBD1. CDR3 size: 16 residues. With V trimmed by 2 bases and J by 7 bases, 12 bases remained unmatched. The germline CDR1 and CDR2 sequences are KGHSH and LQKENI. As DNA, the CDR3 is TGTGCCAGCTCACCAGGGATCGCAGGGGGCGAGTCTGGCTACACCTTC. Its protein is CASSPGIAGGESGYTF.

The chain couples TRBV7-2 to TRBJ2-1; 13 bases map to TRBD2. This CDR3 contains 19 residues. Trimming at V came to 4 bases and at J to 0 bases, leaving 9 bases not matched to a gene. Germline lookup yields CDR1 SGHTA and CDR2 FQGNSA. CDR3 coding DNA: TGTGCCAGCAGCTCCCACCACTGGACTAGCGGGAGCTCCTACAATGAGCAGTTCTTC. It translates to CASSSHHWTSGSSYNEQFF.

In its sample, this clonotype was seen once. This chain joins TRBV5-1 and TRBJ2-3, with 10 bases matching TRBD2. The CDR3 totals 16 residues. Germline CDR1 reads SGHRS; CDR2 reads YFSETQ. V was pared by 3 bases and J by 10 bases, with 14 bases of the junction left unmatched. The CDR3 nucleotides read TGCGCCAGCAGCTGGGTGGCTAGCGGGGGAACTGATGCGCAGTATTTT. Protein sequence: CASSWVASGGTDAQYF.

The J gene is TRBJ1-4, the V gene TRBV20-1, with D hard to call. Between the trimmed V and J ends, which lost 6 bases and 4 bases, there was a span of 9 bases. The CDR3 spans 12 residues. Looked up from germline, CDR1 is DFQATT and CDR2 is SNEGSKA (reference sequence). The chain's CDR3 is CSAKPINEKLFF. DNA of the CDR3: TGCAGTGCCAAACCGATTAATGAAAAACTGTTTTTT.